The clone carrying this TCR beta chain has at least ten counts. The source of the sample is a study of shared clonotypes between healthy human individuals. J gave up 4 bases and V 5 bases, and 3 bases lay outside the gene matches. CDR3 length: 13 amino acids. Germline V gives CDR1 SGHTA, CDR2 FQGNSA. This table comes from immunoSEQ multiplex PCR, and its TCRdb copy is limited to in-frame clones, with some not included. The sample lists about 680,000 clones; less than 85% were seen once. The TCR sequence derives from a woman between 25 and 40 years old in good health. The V and J genes are TRBV7-2 and TRBJ1-2; 8 bases are a match to TRBD1. Source material: memory CD4+ T cells sorted from blood. Subset specified: CD45RA-negative fraction. CDR3 in amino acids: CASSPGQVYGYTF. The CDR3 nucleotides are TGTGCCAGCAGCCCGGGACAGGTCTATGGCTACACCTTC. The full variable domain, with the rest looked up from reference TRBV7-2 and TRBJ1-2, is GAGVSQSPSNKVTEKGKDVELRCDPISGHTALYWYRQSLGQGLEFLIYFQGNSAPDKSGLPSDRFSAERTGGSVSTLTIQRTQQEDSAVYLCASSPGQVYGYTFGSGTRLTVV.